Below, 26 T cell receptor beta chains from the same sample are listed, as sequenced in a study of shared T cell receptors in the human thymus. Sequencing used immunoSEQ multiplex PCR; TCRdb keeps in-frame clones, though not all of them. The sample gives roughly 68,000 clones, 90% to 95% of which show up once; around 0.035% is in the top ten. What was sequenced was thymocytes. The receptors were gathered from a human donor.

V is TRBV7-2 and J is TRBJ2-3; D ambiguous. The CDR3 has 15 amino acids. V was pared by 2 bases and J by 4 bases, with 13 bases between. CDR1 and CDR2 (germline): SGHTA, FQGNSA. In nucleotides, the CDR3 is TGTGCCAGCAGCTTAATCGGTCTAATTGCAGATACGCAGTATTTT. It codes for CASSLIGLIADTQYF. Based on the CDR3 plus reference TRBV7-2 and TRBJ2-3, the full variable domain is GAGVSQSPSNKVTEKGKDVELRCDPISGHTALYWYRQSLGQGLEFLIYFQGNSAPDKSGLPSDRFSAERTGGSVSTLTIQRTQQEDSAVYLCASSLIGLIADTQYFGPGTRLTVL.

This chain links TRBV4-3 with TRBJ2-4, with D perhaps TRBD2 (6 bases). The ends were cut back, 4 bases at V and 1 base at J, with 20 bases in the middle. Germline loops: CDR1 LGHNA, CDR2 YSLEER. The length of the CDR3 is 18 residues. DNA for the CDR3: TGCGCCAGCAGCCGAACCGGGCCCGTGGGGGGTGCCAAAAACATTCAGTACTTC. It yields the protein CASSRTGPVGGAKNIQYF.

The chain employs TRBV4-1 and TRBJ2-1; 11 bases align to TRBD2. The ends lost 3 bases at V and 5 bases at J; junction bases unmatched: 9. The germline gives CDR1 MGHRA, CDR2 YSYEKL. The CDR3 runs to 17 residues. The CDR3 spells CASSHDPGLAVHNEQFF. In nucleotides, the CDR3 is TGCGCCAGCAGCCACGATCCGGGACTAGCGGTACACAATGAGCAGTTCTTC.

This clone was found once. V is TRBV7-9 and J is TRBJ2-7; 8 positions match TRBD1. Germline CDR1 is SEHNR and CDR2 is FQNEAQ (reference sequence). Losses at the gene ends were 5 bases for V and 3 bases for J; bases not matched to a gene: 9. This CDR3 is 15 amino acids long. The CDR3 DNA reads TGTGCCAGCAGCCACGCCGGGACAGGCCGCTACGAGCAGTACTTC. It codes for CASSHAGTGRYEQYF. The variable domain in full, completed from reference TRBV7-9 and TRBJ2-7, reads DTGVSQNPRHKITKRGQNVTFRCDPISEHNRLYWYRQTLGQGPEFLTYFQNEAQLEKSRLLSDRFSAERPKGSFSTLEIQRTEQGDSAMYLCASSHAGTGRYEQYFGPGTRLTVT.

This chain uses TRBV7-2 with TRBJ1-3, with D maybe TRBD1 (5 bases). CDR1 is SGHTA, CDR2 FQGNSA, per germline. The CDR3 length is 16 residues. Between the trimmed V and J ends, which lost 2 bases and 3 bases, there was a span of 14 bases. The CDR3 sequence: CASSLKCRDGGNTIYF. The CDR3 DNA reads as TGTGCCAGCAGCTTAAAGTGCAGGGACGGTGGAAACACCATATATTTT.

This chain connects TRBV10-3 to TRBJ2-2; D might be TRBD2 (6 bases). The CDR3 loop spans 17 amino acids. Per germline, CDR1 ENHRY and CDR2 SYGVKD. V lost 3 bases, J lost 3 bases, and 17 bases lay in between. The CDR3 region is CAISEEGTDRDTGELFF. CDR3 bases: TGTGCCATCAGTGAAGAGGGGACTGATCGGGACACCGGGGAGCTGTTTTTT.

The chain links TRBV9 to TRBJ1-2, with 8 bases matching TRBD1. J gave up 4 bases and V 4 bases, and 15 bases lay outside the gene matches. Germline V CDR1 and CDR2: SGDLS, YYNGEE. The CDR3 loop spans 17 amino acids. CDR3 coding DNA: TGTGCCAGCAGCCCCCGGGACAGGAACGATAGTAGCTATGGCTACACCTTC. This codes for CASSPRDRNDSSYGYTF.

The chain employs TRBV5-6 and TRBJ1-1, with TRBD1 matching 8 bases. The J segment lost 1 base and the V segment lost 4 bases, leaving 3 bases of the junction unmatched. Germline CDR1 reads SGHDT; CDR2 reads YYEEEE. The CDR3 loop spans 14 amino acids. The DNA for the CDR3 is TGTGCCAGCAGCCCCACAGGGGGGAACACTGAAGCTTTCTTT. Protein sequence: CASSPTGGNTEAFF.

The rearrangement links TRBV28 to TRBJ1-2, with 9 bases matching TRBD1. CDR1 is MDHEN and CDR2 is SYDVKM in the germline V gene. The CDR3 totals 15 residues. V trimming: 8 bases; J trimming: 0 bases; junction bases outside the gene matches: 7. CDR3 residues: CASGTGKGANYGYTF. The CDR3 DNA reads TGTGCCAGCGGGACAGGGAAAGGAGCTAACTATGGCTACACCTTC.

Regarding this clone: Relative to the germline gene, one junction end is altered; a read error may explain this. The V call is TRBV5-6, the J call TRBJ1-4; a weak D match, TRBD1 (6 bases). CDR3 size: 14 residues. From germline, CDR1 is SGHDT and CDR2 YYEEEE. Written as DNA, the CDR3 is TGTGCCAGCAGATTGGACAGCGCCAATGAAAAACTGTTTTTT. It codes for CASRLDSANEKLFF.

V usage is TRBV5-6 and J usage is TRBJ2-1; 9 bases are shared with TRBD1. Germline V gene sequence: CDR1 SGHDT, CDR2 YYEEEE. With 0 bases clipped from V and 1 base from J, the junction kept 5 bases outside the gene matches. The CDR3 loop spans 17 amino acids. The CDR3 bases are TGTGCCAGCAGCTTGGGGGGACAGGGCCCTTCCTACAATGAGCAGTTCTTC. Translated, it gives CASSLGGQGPSYNEQFF.

The rearrangement uses TRBV11-2 and TRBJ2-2; no firm D call. Trimming removed 5 bases from V and 1 base from J, with 11 bases in between. This CDR3 is 15 amino acids long. Germline V lookup: CDR1 SGHAT, CDR2 FQNNGV. The CDR3 region is CASSPHHKNTGELFF. CDR3 DNA: TGTGCCAGCAGCCCCCATCACAAGAACACCGGGGAGCTGTTTTTT.

The V call is TRBV7-9, the J call TRBJ1-1; D unclear. This CDR3 region has 17 residues. Germline CDR1 SEHNR, CDR2 FQNEAQ (reference sequence). The germline V and J ends were trimmed by 1 base and 4 bases, with 19 bases remaining between them. CDR3 sequence reads: CASSLGVTLRVGTEAFF. For the CDR3, the DNA is TGTGCCAGCAGCTTAGGCGTTACATTACGGGTTGGCACTGAAGCTTTCTTT.

This chain connects TRBV19 to TRBJ2-4; a possible D gene is TRBD2 (6 bases). Trimming pared 3 bases from V and 0 bases from J, leaving 15 bases between. There are 17 residues in the CDR3. Germline-derived CDR1 and CDR2 are LNHDA and SQIVND (reference sequence). CDR3 nucleotide sequence: TGTGCCAGTAGTATTGTGGGGGGTGCGATAGCCAAAAACATTCAGTACTTC. Translation: CASSIVGGAIAKNIQYF.

CDR3 amino acids: CASSLPEDTDTQYF. CDR3 sequence (DNA): TGTGCCAGCAGTTTACCGGAAGACACAGATACGCAGTATTTT. The chain combines TRBV28 with TRBJ2-3; D not certain. The V gene lost 2 bases and the J gene lost 2 bases, with 8 bases spanning the gap. The CDR3 is 14 residues long. Germline CDR1 and CDR2: MDHEN and SYDVKM. The full variable domain, completed using reference TRBV28 and TRBJ2-3, is DVKVTQSSRYLVKRTGEKVFLECVQDMDHENMFWYRQDPGLGLRLIYFSYDVKMKEKGDIPEGYSVSREKKERFSLILESASTNQTSMYLCASSLPEDTDTQYFGPGTRLTVL.

This sequence joins TRBV7-6 and TRBJ2-2, with 9 nucleotides matching TRBD1. Trimming cost V 3 bases and J 2 bases; bases outside gene matches: 4. CDR1 SGHVS and CDR2 FNYEAQ come from the germline V gene. The CDR3 has 16 amino acids. The CDR3 protein is CASSFSDRGNTGELFF. CDR3 sequence (DNA): TGTGCCAGCAGCTTCTCGGACAGGGGTAACACCGGGGAGCTGTTTTTT.

The CDR3 spells CASSSDRNTEAFF. CDR3 coding DNA: TGTGCCAGCAGCTCCGACAGGAACACTGAAGCTTTCTTT. The rearrangement uses TRBV7-3 and TRBJ1-1; possible D gene TRBD1, 5 bases. Trimming cost V 4 bases and J 1 base, with 7 bases left between them. The CDR3 is 13 amino acids. CDR1 SGHTA and CDR2 FQGTGA come from the germline V gene. Using reference TRBV7-3 and TRBJ1-1 for the parts outside the CDR3, the full variable domain is GAGVSQTPSNKVTEKGKYVELRCDPISGHTALYWYRQSLGQGPEFLIYFQGTGAADDSGLPNDRFFAVRPEGSVSTLKIQRTERGDSAVYLCASSSDRNTEAFFGQGTRLTVV.

The V and J genes are TRBV7-2 and TRBJ1-2; maybe TRBD1 (5 bases). V was clipped by 1 base and J by 6 bases, with 9 bases between them. This CDR3 is 13 amino acids long. Germline V gene data show CDR1 as SGHTA and CDR2 as FQGNSA. The CDR3 sequence is CASSLEGEDGYTF. The CDR3 coding sequence is TGTGCCAGCAGCTTAGAAGGGGAGGATGGCTACACCTTC. The full variable domain, with the rest looked up from reference TRBV7-2 and TRBJ1-2, is GAGVSQSPSNKVTEKGKDVELRCDPISGHTALYWYRQSLGQGLEFLIYFQGNSAPDKSGLPSDRFSAERTGGSVSTLTIQRTQQEDSAVYLCASSLEGEDGYTFGSGTRLTVV.

The V call is TRBV5-6, the J call TRBJ2-2, with D hard to call. CDR3 length equals 14 residues. V was cut by 4 bases and J by 1 base, with 8 bases left in between. The germline gives CDR1 SGHDT, CDR2 YYEEEE. The CDR3 is CASSVKVNTGELFF. CDR3 nucleotide sequence: TGTGCCAGCAGCGTCAAGGTGAACACCGGGGAGCTGTTTTTT.

The V call is TRBV19, the J call TRBJ2-1; possibly TRBD2 for D (7 bases). The CDR3 is 18 residues long. Germline-derived CDR1 and CDR2 are LNHDA and SQIVND (reference sequence). V shed 4 bases and J shed 7 bases, with 26 bases lying between them. CDR3 nucleotide sequence: TGTGCCAGTAGTACGAGGAATCTCGGACTAGGGGGTGGGAATGAGCAGTTCTTC. Translation: CASSTRNLGLGGGNEQFF.

This rearrangement joins TRBV15 to TRBJ2-1; D might be TRBD1 (5 bases). Germline CDR1 reads LNHNV; CDR2 reads YYDKDF (reference sequence). CDR3 length: 15 residues. V lost 0 bases to trimming and J lost 5 bases, with 11 bases between them. The CDR3 reads CATSRDSDSNNEQFF. The CDR3 DNA follows: TGTGCCACCAGCAGAGATTCTGACAGCAACAATGAGCAGTTCTTC.

As DNA, the CDR3 is TGTGCCAGCAGGGATCCGGGGGTGGATACGCAGTATTTT. It codes for CASRDPGVDTQYF. The rearrangement uses TRBV6-6 and TRBJ2-3, with TRBD2 as a possible D gene (6 bases). The CDR3 covers 13 residues. The ends were cut back, 6 bases at V and 6 bases at J, with 13 bases in the middle. Per the germline V gene, CDR1 is MNHNY and CDR2 is SVGAGI (reference sequence).

This clone appeared once. The CDR3 DNA is TGTGCCAGCAGCTACCCCCCCGGACTAGATGAGACCCAGTACTTC. Its translation: CASSYPPGLDETQYF. V gene TRBV5-5 combines with J gene TRBJ2-5, with 7 bases identical to TRBD2. Per germline, CDR1 SGHKS and CDR2 YYEKEE (reference sequence). J was trimmed by 5 bases and V by 3 bases; bases with no gene match: 10. The CDR3 is 15 amino acids.

This clone has a handful of counts. The V gene is TRBV4-3, the J gene TRBJ1-5; D gene ambiguous. Trimming pared 4 bases from V and 1 base from J, leaving 14 bases between. Germline-derived CDR1 and CDR2 are LGHNA and YSLEER. The CDR3 totals 16 residues. Here the CDR3 DNA reads TGCGCCAGCAGCCGAGACTCATCCCGGAGCAATCAGCCCCAGCATTTT. This gives the protein CASSRDSSRSNQPQHF.

The chain uses TRBV5-1 and TRBJ1-2; 8 nucleotides line up with TRBD1. This CDR3 is 18 amino acids long. After removal of 3 bases from V and 6 bases from J, the junction contained 19 bases not matched to a gene. Germline V gene data show CDR1 as SGHRS and CDR2 as YFSETQ. DNA of the CDR3: TGCGCCAGCAGCTCGTATCCCGTCAAGACAGGGGCAGAAGATGGCTACACCTTC. It encodes CASSSYPVKTGAEDGYTF.

The CDR3 is CASSQRPFSNTGELFF. The CDR3, as DNA: TGTGCCAGCAGCCAAAGACCCTTCAGTAACACCGGGGAGCTGTTTTTT. The genes are TRBV14 and TRBJ2-2; D remains unclear. CDR1 and CDR2 from the germline V gene are SGHDN and FVKESK. The CDR3 spans 16 residues. Trimming removed 2 bases from V and 2 bases from J, with 12 bases in between.